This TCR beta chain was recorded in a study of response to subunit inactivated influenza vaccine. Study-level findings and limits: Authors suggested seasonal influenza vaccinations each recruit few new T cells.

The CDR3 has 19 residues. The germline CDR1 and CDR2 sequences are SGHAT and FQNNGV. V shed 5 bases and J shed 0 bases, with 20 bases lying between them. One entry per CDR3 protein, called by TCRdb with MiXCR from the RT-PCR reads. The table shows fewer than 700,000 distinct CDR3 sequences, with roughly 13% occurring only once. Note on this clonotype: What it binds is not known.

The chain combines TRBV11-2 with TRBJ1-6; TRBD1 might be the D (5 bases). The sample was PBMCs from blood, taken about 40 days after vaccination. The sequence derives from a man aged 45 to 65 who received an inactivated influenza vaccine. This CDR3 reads CASSHRSSGRFSYNSPLHF. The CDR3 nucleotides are TGTGCCAGCAGCCACCGGTCGTCGGGGCGCTTCTCCTATAATTCACCCCTCCACTTT.